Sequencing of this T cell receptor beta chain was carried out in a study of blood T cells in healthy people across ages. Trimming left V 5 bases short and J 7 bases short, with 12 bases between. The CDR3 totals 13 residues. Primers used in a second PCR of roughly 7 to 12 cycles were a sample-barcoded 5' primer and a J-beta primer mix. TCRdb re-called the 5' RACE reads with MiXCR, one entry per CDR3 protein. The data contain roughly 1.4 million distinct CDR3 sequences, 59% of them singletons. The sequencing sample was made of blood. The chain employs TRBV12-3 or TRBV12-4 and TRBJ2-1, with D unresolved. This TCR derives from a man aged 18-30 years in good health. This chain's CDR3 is CASSPTAGNEQFF. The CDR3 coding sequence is TGTGCCAGCAGTCCGACCGCCGGTAATGAGCAGTTCTTC.